These T cell receptor beta chains were read from a single sample in a study of human T cells and chemical hapten exposure. TCRdb analysed the RACE reads with MiXCR anew, one entry per CDR3 protein. The sample has 79,000 or so distinct CDR3 sequences, about 9.4% seen once. This sample comprised whole blood, obtained in connection with sensitization to the hapten diphenylcyclopropenone (DPC). The origin of the receptors is a woman aged 45-65 years with alopecia areata. Some clones in this sample may be carry-over from other donors' samples. The CDR3 runs from the conserved cysteine through the conserved F or W. Fields, in order: V gene, clone size, D gene, J gene, CDR3 length, CDR3 protein, CDR3 DNA. D genes are given only for firm matches. Size is omitted from some rows. Given values are once, few, many or a class for expanded clones.

>TRBV10-2|-|-|TRBJ2-1|13
CASSLTSNNEQFF
TGCGCCAGCAGTCTGACTAGTAACAATGAGCAGTTCTTC
>TRBV7-3|-|TRBD2|TRBJ2-3|16
CASSPTAGTSGSTQYF
TGTGCCAGCAGCCCCACCGCCGGGACTAGCGGCAGTACGCAGTATTTT
>TRBV7-3|few|TRBD2|TRBJ2-5|15
CASREGGRAGETQYF
TGTGCCAGCAGGGAAGGCGGGAGGGCCGGGGAGACCCAGTACTTC
>TRBV18|once|-|TRBJ2-1|15
CASLSSRGADHEQFF
TGTGCCAGCTTATCCAGTCGGGGGGCCGACCATGAGCAGTTCTTC
>TRBV6-1|many|-|TRBJ2-1|15
CASSGAGESYNEQFF
TGTGCCAGCTCGGGGGCGGGAGAGTCATACAATGAGCAGTTCTTC
>TRBV27|-|TRBD1|TRBJ1-6|15
CASSLDRGLVSPLHF
TGTGCCAGCAGTTTAGACAGGGGGCTTGTTTCACCCCTCCACTTT
>TRBV7-3|few|-|TRBJ2-3|16
CASSRDVRPPRDTQYF
TGTGCCAGCAGCCGAGATGTCCGCCCTCCGCGGGATACGCAGTATTTT
>TRBV4-3|few|-|TRBJ2-3|18
CASSFEGGGGARTDTQYF
TGCGCCAGCAGTTTCGAGGGTGGAGGGGGCGCAAGGACAGATACGCAGTATTTT
>TRBV6-1|many|-|TRBJ1-5|14
CASSETSSNQPQHF
TGTGCCAGCAGTGAAACGAGTAGCAATCAGCCCCAGCATTTT
>TRBV11-1|many|-|TRBJ2-5|12
CASSRPGKTQYF
TGTGCCAGCAGCCGTCCCGGGAAGACCCAGTACTTC
>TRBV11-2|many|TRBD2|TRBJ2-5|18
CASSRGSSGYYIQETQYF
TGTGCCAGCAGCCGTGGGTCTAGCGGGTACTATATCCAAGAGACCCAGTACTTC
>TRBV12-3/TRBV12-4|-|-|TRBJ1-4|15
CASRHLTGPNEKLFF
TGTGCCAGCAGGCACCTTACAGGGCCTAATGAAAAACTGTTTTTT
>TRBV29-1|few|-|TRBJ1-1|12
CSGEGLNTEAFF
TGCAGCGGGGAGGGCCTGAACACTGAAGCTTTCTTT
>TRBV5-4|-|-|TRBJ2-1|15
CASGYGGTSYNEQFF
TGTGCCAGCGGATATGGTGGTACCTCCTACAATGAGCAGTTCTTC
>TRBV14|many|-|TRBJ1-2|12
CASSRLGDGYTF
TGTGCCAGCAGCCGTTTGGGGGATGGCTACACCTTC
>TRBV25-1|many|-|TRBJ1-6|12
CASSQPNRPLHF
TGTGCCAGCAGCCAACCGAATAGACCCCTCCACTTT
>TRBV20-1|-|-|TRBJ1-5|13
CSARIFSNQPQHF
TGCAGTGCTAGGATATTTAGCAATCAGCCCCAGCATTTT
>TRBV4-1|few|TRBD1|TRBJ2-7|14
CASSHAPGGYEQYF
TGCGCCAGCAGCCATGCCCCAGGGGGCTACGAGCAGTACTTC
>TRBV29-1|few|TRBD2|TRBJ2-3|14
CSVQSGRAADTQYF
TGCAGCGTTCAAAGCGGGAGGGCTGCAGATACGCAGTATTTT
>TRBV6-2/TRBV6-3|few|TRBD2|TRBJ2-1|15
CASFTGTSGYNEQFF
TGTGCCAGCTTTACCGGGACTAGCGGATACAATGAGCAGTTCTTC
>TRBV7-8|many|-|TRBJ2-7|14
CASSPTRTPYEQYF
TGTGCCAGCAGCCCGACTCGGACCCCCTACGAGCAGTACTTC
>TRBV29-1|-|TRBD1|TRBJ2-1|13
CSVGGTGANEQFF
TGCAGCGTTGGAGGGACAGGTGCTAATGAGCAGTTCTTC
>TRBV28|few|TRBD1|TRBJ2-3|15
CASSQTGPRTDTQYF
TGTGCCAGCAGCCAGACAGGGCCCCGCACAGATACGCAGTATTTT
>TRBV28|few|-|TRBJ1-2|14
CASSLGTSNYGYTF
TGTGCCAGCAGTTTAGGGACATCCAACTATGGCTACACCTTC
>TRBV7-2|many|TRBD1|TRBJ1-5|15
CASSRTGGASSPQHF
TGTGCCAGCAGCCGAACAGGGGGCGCGTCAAGCCCCCAGCATTTT
>TRBV7-2|many|-|TRBJ2-3|14
CASRQGGTTDTQYF
TGTGCCAGCAGACAGGGCGGAACCACAGATACGCAGTATTTT
>TRBV20-1|few|-|TRBJ1-5|12
CSALTQGQPQHF
TGCAGTGCATTGACACAGGGTCAGCCCCAGCATTTT
>TRBV5-1|few|TRBD2|TRBJ2-3|16
CASSGGLAGSTDTQYF
TGCGCCAGCAGCGGGGGACTAGCGGGTTCCACAGATACGCAGTATTTT
>TRBV14|-|-|TRBJ2-6|18
CASSPLLGGRSGANVLTF
TGTGCCAGCAGCCCCCTTCTCGGAGGTCGGTCTGGGGCCAACGTCCTGACTTTC
>TRBV11-3|-|-|TRBJ2-7|14
CASSLEANSYEQYF
TGTGCCAGCAGCTTAGAGGCCAATTCTTACGAGCAGTACTTC
>TRBV11-2|-|-|TRBJ2-3|15
CASSRGDSSTDTQYF
TGTGCCAGCAGCCGGGGGGACAGCAGCACAGATACGCAGTATTTT
>TRBV6-5|-|TRBD2|TRBJ2-1|18
CASSFMTSGRGVRSEQFF
TGTGCCAGCAGTTTCATGACTAGCGGGAGGGGGGTAAGGAGTGAGCAGTTCTTC
>TRBV11-2|-|TRBD1|TRBJ1-6|16
CASSLDKRQGKSPLHF
TGTGCCAGCAGCTTAGATAAGAGACAGGGAAAGTCACCCCTCCACTTT
>TRBV24-1|-|-|TRBJ2-1|14
CATLDLRPGNEQFF
TGTGCCACCCTGGACCTCAGACCGGGCAATGAGCAGTTCTTC
>TRBV12-3/TRBV12-4|many|-|TRBJ1-1|14
CASSFRQGHTEAFF
TGTGCCAGCAGTTTTAGGCAGGGCCACACTGAAGCTTTCTTT
>TRBV27|few|-|TRBJ2-3|13
CASSLRAGDTQYF
TGTGCCAGCAGTTTAAGGGCGGGAGATACGCAGTATTTT
>TRBV27|many|TRBD1|TRBJ2-5|14
CAGNPGQAEETQYF
TGTGCCGGCAATCCGGGACAGGCGGAGGAGACCCAGTACTTC
>TRBV28|few|-|TRBJ1-1|13
CASSPLMNTEAFF
TGTGCCAGCAGTCCCCTCATGAACACTGAAGCTTTCTTT
>TRBV5-1|many|-|TRBJ2-3|17
CASSLESGQVGTDTQYF
TGCGCCAGCAGCTTGGAGAGTGGGCAGGTCGGCACAGATACGCAGTATTTT
>TRBV7-2|many|-|TRBJ2-7|13
CASSLGGHYEQYF
TGTGCCAGCAGCTTAGGCGGACACTACGAGCAGTACTTC
>TRBV27|-|-|TRBJ2-3|14
CASSWGRSRDTQYF
TGTGCCAGCAGTTGGGGCAGGTCCCGGGATACGCAGTATTTT
>TRBV19|-|TRBD1|TRBJ2-7|15
CASSGQGADSYEQYF
TGTGCCAGTAGTGGACAGGGGGCCGACTCCTACGAGCAGTACTTC
>TRBV11-3|-|-|TRBJ1-5|16
CASRGKVGGTNQPQHF
TGTGCCAGCAGGGGCAAAGTTGGCGGCACCAATCAGCCCCAGCATTTT
>TRBV5-1|many|TRBD1|TRBJ1-1|16
CASSLGTGVMNTEAFF
TGCGCCAGCAGCTTGGGGACAGGGGTCATGAACACTGAAGCTTTCTTT
>TRBV5-1|-|-|TRBJ2-1|14
CASSQTVSYNEQFF
TGCGCCAGCAGCCAGACAGTCTCCTACAATGAGCAGTTCTTC
>TRBV18|-|-|TRBJ1-1|13
CASSPLDNTEAFF
TGTGCCAGCTCACCGCTTGACAACACTGAAGCTTTCTTT
>TRBV20-1|-|-|TRBJ2-7|14
CSARDKAGPYEQYF
TGCAGTGCTAGAGATAAGGCGGGGCCCTACGAGCAGTACTTC
>TRBV11-2|few|-|TRBJ2-7|14
CASSRRERIREQYF
TGTGCCAGCAGCCGCAGGGAGAGGATTAGGGAGCAGTACTTC
>TRBV20-1|few|TRBD2|TRBJ2-2|14
CSAPGLGNTGELFF
TGCAGTGCTCCCGGACTAGGGAACACCGGGGAGCTGTTTTTT
>TRBV4-2|few|-|TRBJ2-1|15
CASSQERAKYNEQFF
TGTGCCAGCAGCCAAGAAAGGGCCAAATACAATGAGCAGTTCTTC
>TRBV5-1|-|TRBD2|TRBJ2-1|15
CASSPLAGLNNEQFF
TGCGCCAGCAGCCCTCTAGCGGGCCTTAACAATGAGCAGTTCTTC
>TRBV6-1|few|-|TRBJ1-3|15
CASSPDGLSGNTIYF
TGTGCCAGCAGTCCGGACGGCCTCTCTGGAAACACCATATATTTT
>TRBV28|-|-|TRBJ1-6|14
CASSLTRGHSPLHF
TGTGCCAGCAGTTTAACGCGGGGCCATTCACCCCTCCACTTT
>TRBV6-1|many|-|TRBJ1-5|15
CASSDFLGSNQPQHF
TGTGCCAGCAGTGACTTTCTAGGTAGCAATCAGCCCCAGCATTTT